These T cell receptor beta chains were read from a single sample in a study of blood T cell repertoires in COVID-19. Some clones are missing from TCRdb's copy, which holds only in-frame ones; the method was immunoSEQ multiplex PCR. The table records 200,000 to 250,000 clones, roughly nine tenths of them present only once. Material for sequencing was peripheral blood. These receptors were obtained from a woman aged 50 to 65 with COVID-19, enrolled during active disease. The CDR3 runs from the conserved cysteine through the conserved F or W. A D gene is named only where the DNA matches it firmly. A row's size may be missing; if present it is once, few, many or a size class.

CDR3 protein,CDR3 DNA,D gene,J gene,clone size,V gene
CASSRIATNEKLFF,TGTGCCAGTAGCCGTATAGCAACTAATGAAAAACTGTTTTTT,.,TRBJ1-4,.,TRBV19
CASRDRRNTEAFF,TGTGCCAGCAGGGACAGGAGGAACACTGAAGCTTTCTTT,TRBD1,TRBJ1-1,.,TRBV6-5
CAWSRTGLEAFF,TGTGCCTGGAGTCGGACAGGGCTTGAAGCTTTCTTT,TRBD1,TRBJ1-1,.,TRBV30
CASSLYGEALHF,TGTGCCAGCAGCTTATATGGTGAGGCCCTCCACTTT,.,TRBJ1-6,.,TRBV5-5
CATGRGEKLFF,TGTGCCACCGGCCGGGGTGAGAAACTGTTTTTT,.,TRBJ1-4,once,TRBV6-6
CASSPSQGLGNTEAFF,TGTGCCAGCTCACCCTCGCAGGGGCTTGGGAACACTGAAGCTTTCTTT,.,TRBJ1-1,.,TRBV18
CASSELQNEQFF,TGTGCCAGCAGTGAATTACAAAATGAGCAGTTCTTC,.,TRBJ2-1,once,TRBV25-1
CASSQGTDTEAFF,TGTGCCAGCAGCCAGGGGACCGACACTGAAGCTTTCTTT,.,TRBJ1-1,.,TRBV7-9
CASSSTGAEGTIYF,TGTGCCAGTAGTTCTACAGGGGCGGAGGGCACCATATATTTT,TRBD1,TRBJ1-3,.,TRBV19
CASSFGGPYEQYF,TGTGCCAGCAGCTTCGGAGGGCCCTACGAGCAGTACTTC,.,TRBJ2-7,once,TRBV7-2
CASSLAGEAGYTF,TGTGCCAGCAGCTTAGCGGGGGAGGCTGGCTACACCTTC,.,TRBJ1-2,.,TRBV7-9
CASNTQGLNTEAFF,TGTGCCAGCAATACTCAGGGGCTGAACACTGAAGCTTTCTTT,.,TRBJ1-1,few,TRBV28
CASTKSSGDGYTF,TGTGCCAGCACTAAGAGTTCGGGGGATGGCTACACCTTC,.,TRBJ1-2,few,TRBV11-3
CASSRTNPGTGSGELFF,TGCGCCAGCAGCCGCACTAACCCCGGGACAGGGTCCGGGGAGCTGTTTTTT,TRBD1,TRBJ2-2,.,TRBV5-1
CASSETSGVRAFF,TGTGCCAGCAGTGAAACCTCAGGGGTAAGAGCTTTCTTT,.,TRBJ1-1,once,TRBV6-1
CASSSYGLAGVTDTQYF,TGTGCCAGTAGTTCTTACGGCCTAGCGGGGGTCACAGATACGCAGTATTTT,TRBD2,TRBJ2-3,once,TRBV19
CASSHQGMGQPQHF,TGTGCCAGTAGCCATCAGGGGATGGGTCAGCCCCAGCATTTT,.,TRBJ1-5,.,TRBV19
CASTTPAPGGGNTIYF,TGTGCCAGCACCACTCCAGCCCCAGGGGGCGGAAACACCATATATTTT,TRBD1,TRBJ1-3,.,TRBV28
CASSLRDRVVGGELFF,TGTGCCAGCAGTTTAAGGGACAGGGTGGTTGGCGGGGAGCTGTTTTTT,TRBD1,TRBJ2-2,few,TRBV28
CASSRVGRDLLTNTGELFF,TGTGCCAGCAGCCGCGTCGGGCGGGATCTTCTGACGAACACCGGGGAGCTGTTTTTT,.,TRBJ2-2,.,TRBV11-2
CASRLRDLKTQYF,TGTGCCAGCAGACTCAGGGATCTCAAGACGCAGTATTTT,.,TRBJ2-3,.,TRBV27
CASSLVGGGDGYTF,TGTGCCAGCAGCTTAGTCGGGGGAGGGGATGGCTACACCTTC,.,TRBJ1-2,.,TRBV7-8
CAWSVKGLLSKSRRSYEQYF,TGTGCCTGGAGTGTAAAGGGACTCCTGTCGAAGAGTCGGAGGTCCTACGAGCAGTACTTC,.,TRBJ2-7,.,TRBV30
CASSSGISTDTQYF,TGTGCCAGCAGTAGCGGGATTAGCACAGATACGCAGTATTTT,TRBD2,TRBJ2-3,once,TRBV6-2/TRBV6-3
CASSLEGGNQPQHF,TGCGCCAGCAGCTTAGAAGGCGGGAATCAGCCCCAGCATTTT,.,TRBJ1-5,few,TRBV5-1
CASSQAIYGYGYTF,TGTGCCAGCAGCCAAGCGATCTATGGCTATGGCTACACCTTC,.,TRBJ1-2,.,TRBV3-1/TRBV3-2
CASRTTGGKTYEQYF,TGTGCCAGCAGAACGACAGGGGGCAAGACCTACGAGCAGTACTTC,TRBD1,TRBJ2-7,.,TRBV6-6
CASSGQHNSPLHF,TGTGCCAGCAGCGGACAGCATAATTCACCCCTCCACTTT,.,TRBJ1-6,.,TRBV2
CASSLGGTSNEQFF,TGTGCCAGCAGCTTAGGGGGGACTAGCAATGAGCAGTTCTTC,TRBD2,TRBJ2-1,once,TRBV7-2
CASSRGGQGLETQYF,TGTGCCAGCAGTCGCGGGGGGCAGGGCTTAGAGACCCAGTACTTC,TRBD2,TRBJ2-5,.,TRBV6-5
CASSSSGAQETQYF,TGTGCCAGCAGTTCCTCAGGGGCACAAGAGACCCAGTACTTC,.,TRBJ2-5,once,TRBV9
CASTRGGPLQYF,TGCGCCAGCACCCGGGGGGGCCCCCTGCAGTATTTT,TRBD2,TRBJ2-3,few,TRBV5-1
CASSLSPEGNTGELFF,TGTGCCAGCAGCTTATCCCCAGAGGGAAACACCGGGGAGCTGTTTTTT,.,TRBJ2-2,.,TRBV7-9
CASTGTLYYGYTF,TGTGCCAGTACAGGGACACTTTACTATGGCTACACCTTC,.,TRBJ1-2,.,TRBV19
CASSASGTLLGRAFF,TGTGCCAGCAGCGCATCCGGGACACTCCTAGGGCGAGCTTTCTTT,.,TRBJ1-1,.,TRBV9
CASSDRAHIQYF,TGTGCCAGTAGCGACAGGGCTCACATTCAGTACTTC,TRBD1,TRBJ2-4,.,TRBV19
CASSLRRDEQYF,TGTGCCAGCAGCTTAAGGCGGGACGAGCAGTACTTC,.,TRBJ2-7,.,TRBV7-2